The TCR beta chain described here comes from a study of post-analysis software for immune sequencing data. Study-level results: There were five TRBV segments more frequent in patients than controls, and TRBV5-6, TRBV5-1 and TRBV20-1 were among them.

V was shortened by 0 bases and J by 3 bases, with 11 bases between the two germline ends. This CDR3 spans 16 amino acids. In germline, CDR1 is MRHNA, CDR2 SNTAGT. cDNA libraries of TCR beta carried unique molecular identifiers. TCRdb reprocessed the PCR reads via MiXCR and lists one record per CDR3 protein. The sample holds about 820,000 distinct CDR3 sequences, approximately 50% seen once. Notes on this clonotype: Its antigen is unidentified.

The chain joins TRBV6-4 to TRBJ2-2; either TRBD1 or TRBD2 may supply D (6 bases each). The sequence was obtained from a girl between 5 and 17 years old with multiple sclerosis. Input material: blood. CDR3 sequence: CASSDSRGVHTGELFF. The CDR3 DNA follows: TGTGCCAGCAGTGACTCGAGGGGGGTCCACACCGGGGAGCTGTTTTTT.